This T cell receptor beta chain comes out of a study of cytomegalovirus exposure and HLA in healthy donors. The germline V gene encodes CDR1 SQVTM and CDR2 ANQGSEA. This CDR3 contains 14 residues. J was trimmed by 2 bases and V by 7 bases; bases with no gene match: 8. Donors came from a validation cohort of over 100 subjects, distinct from the first 666-subject cohort. Points on this clone: No antigen is known for it.

Assay: immunoSEQ multiplex PCR; the TCRdb copy retains only in-frame clones and omits some. The sample yields about 140,000 clones, 85% to 90% seen once. The study, taken as a whole, reports: Testing in vitro showed a few CMV-associated chains specific for CMV antigens.

The chain couples TRBV29-1 to TRBJ2-7; 10 nucleotides match TRBD1. The material sequenced was PBMCs. The TCR originated in a woman between 18 and 30 years old in good health and CMV-seropositive. The CDR3 DNA reads TGCAGCGCCCGTCCCGGGACAGGGGCCTACGAGCAGTACTTC. It yields the protein CSARPGTGAYEQYF.